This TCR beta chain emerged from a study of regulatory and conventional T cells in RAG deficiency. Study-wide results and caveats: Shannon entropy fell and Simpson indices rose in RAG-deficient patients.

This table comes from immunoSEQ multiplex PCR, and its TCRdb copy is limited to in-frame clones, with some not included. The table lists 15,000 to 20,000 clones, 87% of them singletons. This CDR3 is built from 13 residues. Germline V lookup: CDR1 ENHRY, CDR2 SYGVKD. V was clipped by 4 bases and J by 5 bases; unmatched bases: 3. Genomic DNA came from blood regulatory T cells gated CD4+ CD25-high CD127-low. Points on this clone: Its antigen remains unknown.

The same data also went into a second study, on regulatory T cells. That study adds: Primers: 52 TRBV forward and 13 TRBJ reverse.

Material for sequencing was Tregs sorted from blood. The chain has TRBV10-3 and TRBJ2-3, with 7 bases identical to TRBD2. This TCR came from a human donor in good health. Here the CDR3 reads CAISVTGGDTQYF. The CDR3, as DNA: TGTGCCATCAGTGTAACGGGGGGAGATACGCAGTATTTT.